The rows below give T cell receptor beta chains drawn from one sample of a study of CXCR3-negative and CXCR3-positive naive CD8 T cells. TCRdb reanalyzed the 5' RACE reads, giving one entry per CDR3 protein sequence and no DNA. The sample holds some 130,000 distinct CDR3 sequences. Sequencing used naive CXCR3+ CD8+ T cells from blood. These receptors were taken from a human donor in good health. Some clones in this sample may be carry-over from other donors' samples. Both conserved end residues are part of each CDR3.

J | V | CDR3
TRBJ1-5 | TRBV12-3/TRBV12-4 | CASSTRDSNQPQHF
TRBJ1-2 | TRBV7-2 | CASSLDVQGPYGYTF
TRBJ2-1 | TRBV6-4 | CASRTTGLPYNEQFF
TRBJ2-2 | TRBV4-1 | CASSQTWGTVNTGELFF
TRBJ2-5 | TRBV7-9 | CASSLRLAEQETQYF
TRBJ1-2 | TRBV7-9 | CASPQPTVRANYGYTF
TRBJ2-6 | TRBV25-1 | CASRGTGANVLTF
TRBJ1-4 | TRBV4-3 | CASSQDRWFEDMGEKLFF
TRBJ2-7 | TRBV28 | CASSRQGTYEQYF
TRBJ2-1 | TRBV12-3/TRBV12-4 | CASSLLSGIYNEQFF
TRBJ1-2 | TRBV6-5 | CASSYKEGPIEGEYGYTF
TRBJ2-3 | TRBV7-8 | CASSLVRASREDTQYF
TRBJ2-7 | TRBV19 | CASSIGTGDYEQYF
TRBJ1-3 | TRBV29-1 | CSVVGEINSGNTIYF
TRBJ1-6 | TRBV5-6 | CASSTDGSSYNSPLHF
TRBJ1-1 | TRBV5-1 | CASSLVGANTEAFF
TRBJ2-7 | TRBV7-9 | CASSPGLMGGRTSSYEQYF
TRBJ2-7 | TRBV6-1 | CASSASGYEQYF
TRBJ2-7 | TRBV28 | CASSDLGTLYEQYF
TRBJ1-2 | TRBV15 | CATSYDHAGPGEEGYTF
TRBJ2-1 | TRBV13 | CASSPYTGGANNEQFF
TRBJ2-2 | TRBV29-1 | CSVGGAGNTGELFF
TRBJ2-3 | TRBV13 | CASSLETSTDTQYF
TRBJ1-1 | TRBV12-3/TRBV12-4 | CASSREIQGTEAFF
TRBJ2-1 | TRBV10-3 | CAISENGVGSLGGDEQFF
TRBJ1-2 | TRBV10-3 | CAISESTHYGYTF